The present entry profiles one TCR beta chain with its context. These data are taken from a study of blood T cell repertoires in COVID-19. Overall study: Samples of COVID-19 (acute and convalescent) were obtained from the United States, Italy and Spain. PBMCs, B-cell-depleted T cells, or T cells were the source of the cDNA or gDNA that made up the material.

The junction had 5 bases not matched to a gene; V was cut back by 8 bases and J by 2 bases. The CDR3 runs 14 residues. CDR1 is MNHEY and CDR2 is SMNVEV in the germline V gene (reference sequence). In the original processing: Quantification of nucleated cells was approximated via reference gene primer amplification. TCRdb's copy holds only in-frame clones and misses some; the assay was immunoSEQ multiplex PCR. V, J and clone size are those of that table, while D and trimming were read from the DNA. The sample holds roughly 180,000 clones, more than 80% seen once. This receptor was taken from a woman aged 55-70 years with acute or convalescent COVID-19. Sequenced material: peripheral blood. The rearrangement links TRBV27 to TRBJ1-5; 8 positions match TRBD1. The CDR3 bases are TGTGCCAGCGGGGGCAGGGGGCGCAATCAGCCCCAGCATTTT. This gives the protein CASGGRGRNQPQHF.